This paragraph covers one T cell receptor beta chain sequence. Which antigen it targets is not known. No qualities accompany the bases; no much larger clone lies one base away. This entry belongs to a study of technical replicates of blood from a few donors (dated by TCRdb to the late 2010s). The CDR3 spans 14 residues, from the cysteine through the phenylalanine. The retained sequence is limited to the CDR3, 42 bases, with the frame set at the first base. The trim is 5 bases for V and 6 bases for J, with a gap of 14 bases between the germline ends. Per the germline V gene (reference sequence), SEHNR is the CDR1 and FQNEAQ is the CDR2. Library method: the immunoSEQ multiplex PCR assay. The table was pulled from immuneACCESS by TCRdb, which kept in-frame rearrangements only. Such tables lose some clones; where checked, under half of the loss comes from unresolved V genes, and the rest has no known cause. The sample profile shows under 85,000 clones; approximately 93% of them were found once. Roughly 0.23% of the sample belongs to the ten largest clones.

The chain uses TRBV7-9 and TRBJ1-5; tentative D gene TRBD1, with 6 bases matching. Sequenced material: T cells isolated from PBMCs. The sequence derives from a human donor in good health. The DNA reads as follows: TGTGCCAGCAGCCGCAGGGGATCAGCTCAGCCCCAGCATTTT. Its product reads: CASSRRGSAQPQHF.